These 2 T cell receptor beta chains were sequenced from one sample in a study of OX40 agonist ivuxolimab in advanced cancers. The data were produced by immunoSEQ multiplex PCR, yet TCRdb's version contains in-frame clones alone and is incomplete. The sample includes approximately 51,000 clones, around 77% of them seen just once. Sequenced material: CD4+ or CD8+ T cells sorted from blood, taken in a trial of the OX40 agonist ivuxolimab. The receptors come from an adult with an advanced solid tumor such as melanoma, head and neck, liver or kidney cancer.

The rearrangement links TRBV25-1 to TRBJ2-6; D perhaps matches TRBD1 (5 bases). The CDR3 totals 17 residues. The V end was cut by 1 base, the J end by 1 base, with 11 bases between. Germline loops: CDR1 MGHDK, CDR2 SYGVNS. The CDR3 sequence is CASSELSHRSGANVLTF. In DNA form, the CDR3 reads TGTGCCAGCAGTGAATTGTCCCACAGGTCTGGGGCCAACGTCCTGACTTTC.

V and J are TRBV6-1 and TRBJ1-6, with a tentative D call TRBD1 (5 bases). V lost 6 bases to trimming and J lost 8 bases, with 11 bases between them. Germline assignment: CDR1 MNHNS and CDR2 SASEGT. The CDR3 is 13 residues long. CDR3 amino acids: CASRQGKDSPLHF. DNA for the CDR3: TGTGCCAGCAGGCAGGGTAAAGATTCACCCCTCCACTTT.